The clone carrying this T cell receptor (beta chain) was recorded once. With random hexamers, 0.5 to 1 ug RNA was reverse transcribed. TCRdb redid the calling of the immunoSEQ multiplex PCR reads with MiXCR, one entry per CDR3 protein. Among 180,000 or so distinct CDR3 sequences, more than 90% were seen once, and the ten largest hold 0.093%. The germline V gene has CDR1 LGHNA and CDR2 YNFKEQ. There are 13 residues in the CDR3. Trimming left V 5 bases short and J 4 bases short, with 10 bases between. This sample is part of a study of CD8 T cells in Susac syndrome. The material sequenced was CD4+ T cells from PBMCs. This sequence originates from a human donor with multiple sclerosis. This rearrangement joins TRBV4-2 to TRBJ2-3; D call uncertain. The CDR3 DNA reads TGTGCCAGCAGCTCAAGTAGCTCAGATACGCAGTATTTT. Its protein product is CASSSSSSDTQYF.